This TCR beta chain appears in the sequencing data of a study of blood T cell repertoires in COVID-19. As originally analysed: Counts of nucleated cells, estimated from reference gene primer amplification, were obtained. Clones were read by immunoSEQ multiplex PCR, and TCRdb kept only the in-frame ones, dropping some. The V and J calls and clone size are taken from that table; D and trimming were inferred from the DNA. The table records 150,000 to 200,000 clones, roughly 87% of them present only once. The germline CDR1 and CDR2 sequences are LNHNV and YYDKDF (reference sequence). The V segment lost 1 base and the J segment 5 bases; nucleotides outside the gene matches: 6. This CDR3 has 15 amino acids.

This receptor was taken from a man aged 55 to 69 with active or convalescent COVID-19. The sequenced material came from peripheral blood. The chain couples TRBV15 to TRBJ2-7; TRBD1 agrees at 9 bases. The CDR3 nucleotides are TGTGCCACCAGCAGAGTCGGGACAGGGTTTAACGAGCAGTACTTC. As protein: CATSRVGTGFNEQYF.